The subject of this entry is one TCR beta chain. The sample comes from a study of Ad26.COV2.S vaccination and SARS-CoV-2 variants. As to treatment: approximately 18 received Ad26.COV2.S at low or high dose, single or two shots; 5 received placebo; per-sample allocation not given. Vaccine and placebo recipients were sampled on day 63 after the first injection. TCRdb's table, derived via immunoSEQ multiplex PCR, lists solely in-frame clones and lacks some. Of some 460,000 clones listed, 70% to 90% were seen once; the top ten hold about 1.5%. The germline V gene has CDR1 SNHLY and CDR2 FYNNEI. Trimming stripped 6 bases from V and 2 bases from J, with 7 bases between. The CDR3 is 13 residues long.

The receptor was isolated from a person aged 18-65 years who received the Ad26.COV2.S COVID-19 vaccine or a placebo. This chain links TRBV2 with TRBJ2-2; D unclear. The sample here was peripheral blood, taken in a trial of Ad26.COV2.S vaccine versus placebo. CDR3 amino acids: CASSEDNTGELFF. The CDR3 bases are TGTGCCAGCAGCGAGGACAACACCGGGGAGCTGTTTTTT.